This T cell receptor (beta chain) stems from a study of T cells expressing NK-cell markers. Germline loops: CDR1 LGHNA, CDR2 YSLEER. This CDR3 comprises 16 residues. Overall study results and limits: The CD3+CD56-NKG2C+ fraction of a handful of donors was also led by these clonotypes. About six donors showed dominant NKG2C+ clonotypes comprising about 1.0-7.5% of their CD8+ T cells.

With UMIs, 5'RACE template switching was used to make TCR beta cDNA. Reanalyzing the 5' RACE reads, TCRdb keeps one entry per CDR3 protein, without DNA. Its table lists under 500,000 distinct CDR3 sequences. Note on this clonotype: The antigen remains unidentified.

Sequenced: blood T cells: a sorted CD56 or NKG2C T cell subset, CD4+ or CD8+ T cells, or bulk PBMC T cells (not recorded which). The J gene is TRBJ1-2, the V gene TRBV4-3; TCRdb gives TRBD1 as the D gene, but with no DNA this cannot be confirmed. The receptor was derived from a woman aged 18 to 75 in good health. CDR3 in amino acids: CASSQGRAGGIYGYTF.